The text below deals with one T cell receptor (beta chain). As yet, its antigen is unknown. The PCR made use of 60 Vbeta and 13 Jbeta primers. The table came from immunoSEQ multiplex PCR; TCRdb's copy has only in-frame clones and leaves some out. The profile shows about 120,000 clones, approximately 80% of them singletons. The sample belongs to a study of cytomegalovirus exposure and HLA in healthy donors. Overall study: The study's early data release held around 85 million unique TCRs from HLA-typed donors. Whole-study results and caveats: A later analysis by the authors found several of the most significant clusters apparently linked to common viral pathogens. Rates of TCR association differed by HLA locus in a later analysis, with DRB1 highest and HLA-C lowest.

Although they were nominally healthy when sampled, donors likely had unrecorded immune exposures. Germline V gene data show CDR1 as MNHEY and CDR2 as SMNVEV (reference sequence). V shed 6 bases and J shed 2 bases, with 14 bases lying between them. CDR3 length: 15 amino acids. The receptor was derived from a middle-aged woman in good health and CMV-seronegative. Sample: PBMCs. The chain links TRBV27 to TRBJ1-5; maybe TRBD1 (6 bases). The CDR3 sequence is CASRPGVVGNQPQHF. The DNA for the CDR3 is TGTGCCAGCAGACCAGGGGTGGTCGGCAATCAGCCCCAGCATTTT.